These T cell receptor beta chains were read from a single sample in a study of blood T cell repertoires in COVID-19. Profiling relied on immunoSEQ multiplex PCR, and the TCRdb table lists in-frame clones only, not all of them. The sample has about 150,000 clones; roughly 90% are singletons. Sequences were obtained from peripheral blood. These receptors originate from a man aged 60 to 69 with active or convalescent COVID-19. Each CDR3 is given with its conserved first and last residue. A D gene is named only where the DNA matches it firmly. Expanded clones are given a class, and other clones once, few, many or no size at all.

J	D	size	V	CDR3	DNA
TRBJ2-7	TRBD1	-	TRBV6-5	CASGRDRANEQYF	TGTGCCAGCGGTCGGGACAGGGCGAACGAGCAGTACTTC
TRBJ1-1	-	-	TRBV7-3	CASSLTAASGEAFF	TGTGCCAGCAGCTTAACGGCGGCGAGCGGTGAAGCTTTCTTT
TRBJ1-1	-	-	TRBV18	CASSRAGENTEAFF	TGTGCCAGCTCGCGGGCAGGGGAGAACACTGAAGCTTTCTTT
TRBJ1-1	TRBD1	once	TRBV18	CASSPNRKGTGEAFF	TGTGCCAGCTCGCCGAATCGAAAGGGGACAGGAGAAGCTTTCTTT
TRBJ1-2	-	-	TRBV12-3/TRBV12-4	CASSTEPTLGYTF	TGTGCCAGCAGTACGGAGCCTACTTTAGGCTACACCTTC
TRBJ2-5	TRBD1	-	TRBV18	CASSPPGQAKTQYF	TGTGCCAGCTCACCACCGGGACAGGCGAAGACCCAGTACTTC
TRBJ2-7	TRBD2	-	TRBV7-2	CASSPTSGSSYERYF	TGTGCCAGCAGCCCTACTAGCGGGAGCTCCTACGAGCGGTACTTC
TRBJ2-7	TRBD2	-	TRBV11-3	CASSGRSAHEQYF	TGTGCCAGTAGCGGGAGGTCGGCCCACGAGCAGTACTTC
TRBJ2-1	-	-	TRBV27	CASSTSTGEVYNEQFF	-
TRBJ2-5	TRBD1	-	TRBV24-1	CATSVGTGGETQYF	TGTGCCACCAGTGTCGGGACAGGGGGGGAGACCCAGTACTTC
TRBJ2-1	-	-	TRBV3-1/TRBV3-2	CASSHWRVGNEQFF	TGTGCCAGCAGCCACTGGAGGGTTGGTAATGAGCAGTTCTTC
TRBJ1-1	-	-	TRBV3-1/TRBV3-2	CASSQTPASNLMNTEAFF	TGTGCCAGCAGTCAAACCCCTGCGAGTAACCTTATGAACACTGAAGCTTTCTTT
TRBJ1-3	-	once	TRBV19	CASKGGAKGNTIYF	TGTGCCTCCAAGGGGGGGGCGAAAGGAAACACCATATATTTT
TRBJ1-1	-	-	TRBV2	CASNLQVNTEAFF	TGTGCCAGCAACCTCCAGGTCAACACTGAAGCTTTCTTT
TRBJ2-7	-	once	TRBV6-5	CASSYSRPGRLYEQYF	TGTGCCAGCAGTTACTCGAGACCAGGGAGGTTGTACGAGCAGTACTTC
TRBJ2-3	TRBD1	-	TRBV2	CASSGGTDNRDTQYF	TGTGCCAGCAGTGGTGGGACAGATAACAGGGATACGCAGTATTTT